The present T cell receptor beta chain was sequenced within a study of cytomegalovirus exposure and HLA in healthy donors. Overall study results and limits: Being productive about 87% or about 30% of the time was typical of most TCR beta V segments in an earlier analysis. An observed cluster of highly shared sequence variants was recorded as a likely sequencing artifact.

The PCR employed 60 Vbeta primers together with 13 Jbeta primers. Only in-frame clones appear in the TCRdb table, and some are missing; sequencing was by immunoSEQ multiplex PCR. The sample lists tens of thousands of clones, roughly 75% seen once, with more than 7% in the top ten. Remarks on this clone: What it binds is not known.

The germline V gene encodes CDR1 SGHAT and CDR2 FQNNGV. The V end was cut by 5 bases, the J end by 1 base, with 15 bases between. The CDR3 has 16 amino acids. This TCR was sampled from a young woman in good health and CMV-seropositive. This chain links TRBV11-2 with TRBJ2-1; possibly TRBD2 for D (6 bases). The sequencing sample was made of PBMCs. CDR3 sequence (DNA): TGTGCCAGCAGCCGAACGGGGGTCAGGTCCTACAATGAGCAGTTCTTC. Protein sequence: CASSRTGVRSYNEQFF. Full variable domain (rest looked up from reference TRBV11-2 and TRBJ2-1): EAGVAQSPRYKIIEKRQSVAFWCNPISGHATLYWYQQILGQGPKLLIQFQNNGVVDDSQLPKDRFSAERLKGVDSTLKIQPAKLEDSAVYLCASSRTGVRSYNEQFFGPGTRLTVL.